This entry lists 32 T cell receptor beta chains sequenced from one sample in a study of blood T cell repertoires in COVID-19. Sequencing used immunoSEQ multiplex PCR; TCRdb keeps in-frame clones, though not all of them. The data show fewer than 150,000 clones, more than 80% seen once. Sequencing was carried out using peripheral blood. Receptors were obtained from a human donor in a cohort sampled during active COVID-19.

The chain is built from TRBV5-1 and TRBJ2-3, with D perhaps TRBD2 (7 bases). The germline V and J ends were trimmed by 5 bases and 2 bases, with 24 bases remaining between them. CDR1 is SGHRS and CDR2 is YFSETQ in the germline V gene. This CDR3 contains 18 residues. DNA for the CDR3: TGCGCCAGCAGGAGGGGGGGTGATCTAGCGACTGACACAGATACGCAGTATTTT. Protein: CASRRGGDLATDTDTQYF.

This clone was found a few times. The chain couples TRBV18 to TRBJ1-1; no reliable D call. CDR1 and CDR2 (germline): KGHSH, LQKENI. V lost 8 bases to trimming and J lost 5 bases, with 15 bases between them. The CDR3 is 13 amino acids. CDR3 nucleotide sequence: TGTGCCAGCGCCCCCACCGCGCGGACTGAAGCTTTCTTT. It specifies CASAPTARTEAFF.

The chain couples TRBV5-5 to TRBJ2-3, with 7 bases lining up with TRBD2. From germline, CDR1 is SGHKS and CDR2 YYEKEE (reference sequence). This CDR3 has 15 residues. Unmatched junction bases numbered 4, after V lost 3 bases and J lost 0 bases. Here the CDR3 DNA reads TGTGCCAGCAGCTCCTCGGGGGGAAGCACAGATACGCAGTATTTT. Its translation is CASSSSGGSTDTQYF.

This chain uses TRBV7-2 with TRBJ2-7; D possibly corresponds to TRBD2 (7 bases). CDR3 size: 15 residues. Germline CDR1 reads SGHTA; CDR2 reads FQGNSA. Trimming removed 5 bases at V and 3 bases at J, with 17 bases between. The CDR3 nucleotides are TGTGCCAGCAGCCAAAGCGGGACACCCTTCTACGAGCAGTACTTC. It is translated as CASSQSGTPFYEQYF.

The chain combines TRBV29-1 with TRBJ1-4; TRBD1 is a possible D gene (5 bases). The germline V gene has CDR1 SQVTM and CDR2 ANQGSEA. This CDR3 region has 12 residues. The V end was cut by 7 bases, the J end by 7 bases, with 13 bases between. The CDR3 DNA reads TGCAGCGGGGGGTTAGGAGGTGAAAAACTGTTTTTT. Protein: CSGGLGGEKLFF.

The genes are TRBV20-1 and TRBJ2-7, with 10 bases matching TRBD2. Germline CDR1 reads DFQATT; CDR2 reads SNEGSKA (reference sequence). The V gene end was trimmed by 3 bases and the J gene end by 6 bases; junction bases not matched to a gene: 5. The length of the CDR3 is 13 residues. The CDR3 loop reads CSASVLAGAEQYF. DNA for the CDR3: TGCAGTGCTAGTGTCCTAGCGGGGGCCGAGCAGTACTTC.

This clone came up many times. V and J are TRBV7-8 and TRBJ1-5; 7 nucleotides agree with TRBD1. Losses at the gene ends were 5 bases for V and 0 bases for J; bases not matched to a gene: 10. The CDR3 is 17 residues long. Germline values: CDR1 SGHVS, CDR2 FQNEAQ. This CDR3 is CASSPTGTVNSNQPQHF. The CDR3 nucleotides read TGTGCCAGCAGCCCAACCGGGACAGTGAATAGCAATCAGCCCCAGCATTTT.

The chain couples TRBV4-1 to TRBJ1-1, with 7 positions matching TRBD1. J gave up 4 bases and V 4 bases, and 3 bases lay outside the gene matches. The CDR3 has 13 residues. Per germline, CDR1 MGHRA and CDR2 YSYEKL. DNA for the CDR3: TGCGCCAGCAGCCCAGGGGGTGGCACTGAAGCTTTCTTT. Translation: CASSPGGGTEAFF.

The chain carries TRBV6-2 or TRBV6-3 and TRBJ2-3; possibly TRBD1 for D (5 bases). From germline, CDR1 is MNHEY and CDR2 SVGEGT. The CDR3 runs 16 residues. V shed 1 base and J shed 2 bases, with 13 bases lying between them. The CDR3: CASSYFRQRNTDTQYF. Written as DNA, the CDR3 is TGTGCCAGCAGTTACTTCCGACAGAGAAACACAGATACGCAGTATTTT.

The chain recombines TRBV11-2 with TRBJ2-1, with 13 bases that match TRBD2. Germline CDR1 is SGHAT and CDR2 is FQNNGV. CDR3 length: 14 amino acids. Trimming at V came to 2 bases and at J to 13 bases, leaving 5 bases not matched to a gene. Here the CDR3 DNA reads TGTGCCAGCAGCTTAAGGACTAGCGGGGGTGTACAGTTCTTC. Its protein is CASSLRTSGGVQFF.

This clone was counted a few times. This chain links TRBV19 with TRBJ1-3, with D tentatively TRBD1 (5 bases). Trimming took 9 bases from V and 0 from J, leaving 21 bases between them. Per the germline V gene, CDR1 is LNHDA and CDR2 is SQIVND (reference sequence). The CDR3 is 17 residues long. Here the CDR3 reads CASSLGGWQASGNTIYF. In DNA, the CDR3 is TGTGCCAGCTCCCTGGGGGGGTGGCAAGCCTCTGGAAACACCATATATTTT.

V usage is TRBV6-2 or TRBV6-3 and J usage is TRBJ1-2; unclear D gene. Germline V gene data show CDR1 as MNHEY and CDR2 as SVGEGT. Trimming cost V 5 bases and J 0 bases, with 7 bases left between them. The CDR3 is 13 residues long. CDR3 amino acids: CASSQTTNYGYTF. The CDR3 nucleotides are TGTGCCAGCAGTCAAACTACTAACTATGGCTACACCTTC.

This clone was found once. The V gene is TRBV6-5, the J gene TRBJ1-5; a weak D match, TRBD1 (5 bases). The germline V gene encodes CDR1 MNHEY and CDR2 SVGAGI. V dropped 6 bases and J dropped 6 bases, with 12 bases sitting between them. This CDR3 is built from 13 residues. The CDR3 DNA follows: TGTGCCAGCAGGAGCAGGGATAGTCAGCCCCAGCATTTT. Amino acids: CASRSRDSQPQHF.

The chain is built from TRBV28 and TRBJ2-7, with TRBD1 matching over 8 bases. The germline V gene has CDR1 MDHEN and CDR2 SYDVKM. CDR3 length: 12 amino acids. The V segment lost 8 bases and the J segment 4 bases; nucleotides outside the gene matches: 4. The DNA for the CDR3 is TGTGCCAGCCGGGACAGGCGGTACGAGCAGTACTTC. This codes for CASRDRRYEQYF.

The chain uses TRBV4-3 and TRBJ2-4, with TRBD1 matching over 10 bases. V lost 0 bases and J lost 7; bases outside the gene matches: 6. Germline CDR1 reads LGHNA; CDR2 reads YSLEER. The CDR3 loop spans 16 amino acids. CDR3 in amino acids: CASSQEGGQGVNIQYF. The CDR3 bases are TGCGCCAGCAGCCAAGAGGGAGGACAGGGGGTTAACATTCAGTACTTC.

The chain carries TRBV10-2 and TRBJ1-5; no reliable D call. Trimming removed 6 bases from V and 2 bases from J, with 11 bases in between. Germline CDR1 is WSHSY and CDR2 is SAAADI. The CDR3 totals 14 residues. The CDR3 sequence is CASRVSLGNQPQHF. In DNA, the CDR3 is TGCGCCAGCAGGGTCAGTTTGGGCAATCAGCCCCAGCATTTT.

The V call is TRBV7-2, the J call TRBJ1-2; 7 bases align to TRBD1. With 0 bases clipped from V and 7 bases from J, the junction kept 5 bases outside the gene matches. In germline, CDR1 is SGHTA, CDR2 FQGNSA. CDR3 size: 14 residues. The DNA for the CDR3 is TGTGCCAGCAGCTTAGCCGCCAGGGGGTCTGGCTACACCTTC. Encoded protein: CASSLAARGSGYTF.

The chain is built from TRBV7-2 and TRBJ1-5; 7 nucleotides match TRBD1. V shed 5 bases and J 1 base; nucleotides not matched to a gene: 2. The CDR3 length is 14 residues. Germline V gives CDR1 SGHTA, CDR2 FQGNSA. The CDR3, as DNA: TGTGCCAGCAGCAGGGGACAGAGCAATCAGCCCCAGCATTTT. Encoded protein: CASSRGQSNQPQHF.

The chain employs TRBV5-1 and TRBJ2-5, with 14 bases identical to TRBD2. Trimming removed 6 bases from V and 2 bases from J; junction bases left unmatched: 3. The CDR3 has 15 residues. CDR1 and CDR2 (germline): SGHRS, YFSETQ. CDR3 sequence (DNA): TGCGCCAGCAAATGGACTAGCGGGGGGCAAGAGACCCAGTACTTC. Amino acids: CASKWTSGGQETQYF.

The rearrangement links TRBV27 to TRBJ1-2; the D gene is possibly TRBD1 (6 bases). V was trimmed by 10 bases and J by 8 bases, leaving 20 bases between them. The germline gives CDR1 MNHEY, CDR2 SMNVEV (reference sequence). The CDR3 runs 13 residues. The CDR3 reads CATYRQNTGGYTF. The CDR3 DNA reads TGTGCCACCTACAGACAGAATACAGGGGGCTACACCTTC.

The V gene is TRBV5-5, the J gene TRBJ2-7, with a tentative D call TRBD1 (6 bases). The ends were cut back, 4 bases at V and 2 bases at J, with 13 bases in the middle. In germline, CDR1 is SGHKS, CDR2 YYEKEE (reference sequence). CDR3 length equals 14 residues. DNA for the CDR3: TGTGCCAGCAGCATCAACAGGGCGGCCTACGAGCAGTACTTC. This codes for CASSINRAAYEQYF. Full variable domain (rest looked up from reference TRBV5-5 and TRBJ2-7): DAGVTQSPTHLIKTRGQQVTLRCSPISGHKSVSWYQQVLGQGPQFIFQYYEKEERGRGNFPDRFSARQFPNYSSELNVNALLLGDSALYLCASSINRAAYEQYFGPGTRLTVT.

The rearrangement joins TRBV3-1 (or the pseudogene TRBV3-2) to TRBJ2-3; 9 nucleotides line up with TRBD2. Unmatched junction bases numbered 2, after V lost 2 bases and J lost 2 bases. The CDR3 sequence is 15 residues long. CDR1 is LGHDT, CDR2 YNNKEL, per germline (reference sequence). CDR3 loop: CASSQSSGVTDTQYF. In DNA, the CDR3 is TGTGCCAGCAGCCAATCTAGCGGGGTCACAGATACGCAGTATTTT.

This chain links TRBV24-1 with TRBJ2-3, with unresolved D. V lost 4 bases to trimming and J lost 2 bases, with 9 bases between them. This CDR3 spans 14 amino acids. In germline, CDR1 is KGHDR, CDR2 SFDVKD. The chain's CDR3 is CATSDPSPTDTQYF. For the CDR3, the DNA is TGTGCCACCAGTGACCCATCCCCCACAGATACGCAGTATTTT.

The chain is built from TRBV19 and TRBJ2-2; possibly TRBD2 for D (6 bases). CDR1 LNHDA and CDR2 SQIVND come from the germline V gene (reference sequence). The CDR3 length is 15 residues. Trimming shortened V by 8 bases and J by 5 bases, and 18 bases separated the two germline ends. The CDR3 DNA reads TGTGCCAGTGTTGGAGGGTATCCGGGGACCGGGGAGCTGTTTTTT. It translates to CASVGGYPGTGELFF.

This clone was counted once. The chain is built from TRBV2 and TRBJ2-5, with a weak D call TRBD2 (7 bases). Trimming stripped 6 bases from V and 5 bases from J, with 16 bases between. Germline values: CDR1 SNHLY, CDR2 FYNNEI. The CDR3 extends over 14 amino acids. In DNA form, the CDR3 reads TGTGCCAGCAGGGTGGGGGGGCCTAGTGAGACCCAGTACTTC. Translation gives CASRVGGPSETQYF.

The chain is built from TRBV18 and TRBJ2-1; the match to TRBD2 covers 10 bases. The germline CDR1 and CDR2 sequences are KGHSH and LQKENI. The CDR3 loop spans 17 amino acids. V was clipped by 0 bases and J by 8 bases; unmatched bases: 10. The chain's CDR3 is CASSPPLTTSGWHEQFF. In nucleotides, the CDR3 is TGTGCCAGCTCACCACCGCTTACGACTAGCGGGTGGCATGAGCAGTTCTTC.

In nucleotides, the CDR3 is TGTGCCAGCAGCCAGGAACTAGCGGGGTCAGCCGGGGAGCTGTTTTTT. It specifies CASSQELAGSAGELFF. This sequence joins TRBV4-2 and TRBJ2-2; 10 nucleotides align to TRBD2. CDR1 is LGHNA, CDR2 YNFKEQ, per germline. CDR3 length: 16 residues. V lost 3 bases and J lost 6; bases outside the gene matches: 7.

The chain recombines TRBV3-1 (or the pseudogene TRBV3-2) with TRBJ2-7; D remains ambiguous. CDR3 size: 13 residues. Germline lookup yields CDR1 LGHDT and CDR2 YNNKEL (reference sequence). V lost 4 bases and J lost 7, with 14 bases in between. CDR3 DNA sequence: TGTGCCAGCAGCCCTGATGCCCCCGGGGAGCAGTACTTC. Translation gives CASSPDAPGEQYF.

CDR3 DNA: TGTGCCAGCAGGGTGGGGACAGGGTGGAACTATGGCTACACCTTC. It is translated as CASRVGTGWNYGYTF. The chain has TRBV5-6 and TRBJ1-2; the match to TRBD1 covers 9 bases. This CDR3 contains 15 residues. CDR1 is SGHDT, CDR2 YYEEEE, per germline. The trim removed 5 bases at V and 2 bases at J, leaving 7 bases unmatched.

The chain couples TRBV30 to TRBJ2-5, with 7 nucleotides matching TRBD1. This CDR3 is built from 14 residues. The V and J ends lost 1 base and 4 bases, in that order; junction bases with no gene match: 6. From germline, CDR1 is GTSNPN and CDR2 SVGIG (reference sequence). CDR3 loop: CAWSGRGLGETQYF. The CDR3 nucleotides read TGTGCCTGGAGTGGTAGGGGGCTTGGAGAGACCCAGTACTTC.

As to this clone: This may be a read error: a much more frequent sequence differs by one nucleotide. The chain links TRBV7-6 to TRBJ2-7, with D possibly TRBD2 on 7 matching bases. V shed 0 bases and J shed 5 bases, with 11 bases lying between them. The CDR3 runs 14 residues. CDR1 and CDR2 (germline): SGHVS, FNYEAQ. DNA for the CDR3: TGTGCCAGCAGCTTAGCGGGGGGGCGGAACGAGCAGTACTTC. Protein sequence: CASSLAGGRNEQYF.

The chain has TRBV29-1 and TRBJ2-7; D gene ambiguous. The V gene lost 3 bases and the J gene lost 4 bases, with 7 bases spanning the gap. Germline CDR1 is SQVTM and CDR2 is ANQGSEA. This CDR3 region has 11 residues. The CDR3 region is CSVESSYEQYF. The CDR3 DNA reads TGCAGCGTTGAGTCGAGTTACGAGCAGTACTTC.